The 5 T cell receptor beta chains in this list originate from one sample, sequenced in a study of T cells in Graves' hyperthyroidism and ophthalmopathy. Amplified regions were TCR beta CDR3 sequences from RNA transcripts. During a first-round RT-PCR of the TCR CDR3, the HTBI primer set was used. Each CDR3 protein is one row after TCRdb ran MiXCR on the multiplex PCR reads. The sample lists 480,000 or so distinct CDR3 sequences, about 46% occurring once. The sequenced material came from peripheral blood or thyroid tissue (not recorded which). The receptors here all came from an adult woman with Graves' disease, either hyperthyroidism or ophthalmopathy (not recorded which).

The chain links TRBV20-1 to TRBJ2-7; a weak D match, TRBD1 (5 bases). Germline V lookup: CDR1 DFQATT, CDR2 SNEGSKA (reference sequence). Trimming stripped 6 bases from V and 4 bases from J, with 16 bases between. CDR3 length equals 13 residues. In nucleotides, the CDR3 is TGCAGTGCCCTTGCAGGGTACGGGTACGAGCAGTACTTC. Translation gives CSALAGYGYEQYF.

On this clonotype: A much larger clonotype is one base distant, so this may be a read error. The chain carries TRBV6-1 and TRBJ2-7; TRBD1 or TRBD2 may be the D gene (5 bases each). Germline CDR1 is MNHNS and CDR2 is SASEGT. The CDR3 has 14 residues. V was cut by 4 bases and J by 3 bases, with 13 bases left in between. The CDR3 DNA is TGTGCCAGCAGTGGGGGACGGACAAACTACGAGCAGTACTTC. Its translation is CASSGGRTNYEQYF.

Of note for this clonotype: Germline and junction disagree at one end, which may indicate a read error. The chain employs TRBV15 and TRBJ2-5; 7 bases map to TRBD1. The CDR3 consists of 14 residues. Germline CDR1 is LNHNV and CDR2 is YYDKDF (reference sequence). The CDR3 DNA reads TGTGCCGCCAGCATCCGGGACAGCCAAGAGACCCAGTACTTC. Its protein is CAASIRDSQETQYF. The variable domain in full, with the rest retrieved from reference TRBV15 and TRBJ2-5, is DAMVIQNPRYQVTQFGKPVTLSCSQTLNHNVMYWYQQKSSQAPKLLFHYYDKDFNNEADTPDNFQSRRPNTSFCFLDIRSPGLGDTAMYLCAASIRDSQETQYFGPGTRLLVL.

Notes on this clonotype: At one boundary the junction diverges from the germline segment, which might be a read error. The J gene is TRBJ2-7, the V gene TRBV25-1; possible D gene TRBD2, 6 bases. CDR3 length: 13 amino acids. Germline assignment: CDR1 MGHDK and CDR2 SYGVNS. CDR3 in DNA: TGTGCCATCAGTGGACGACTAGCCTACGAGCAGTACTTC. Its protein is CAISGRLAYEQYF.

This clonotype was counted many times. The CDR3 DNA reads TGTGCCAGCAGTCGACTAGCGGGAGGCCCGTCAGAGACCCAGTACTTC. It yields the protein CASSRLAGGPSETQYF. This chain links TRBV7-9 with TRBJ2-5; 13 bases map to TRBD2. The germline V gene has CDR1 SEHNR and CDR2 FQNEAQ (reference sequence). The ends lost 6 bases at V and 4 bases at J; junction bases unmatched: 8. CDR3 size: 16 residues.